The subject of this entry is one T cell receptor (beta chain). Its matching antigen is unknown. This entry is derived from a study of STAT5B mutations in CD4+ large granular lymphocyte leukemia. The overall study: Healthy donors showed HLA-associated enrichment of the CDR3 'QG' motif.

Study results and caveats: Top patient clones used TRBV06 genes more often: 8/27 versus 2/35 in controls.

Germline V CDR1 and CDR2: SGDLS, YYNGEE. CDR3 size: 17 residues. V lost 0 bases, J lost 4 bases, and 10 bases stayed unmatched. Controls came from buffy coats of healthy blood donors. In the authors' methods: Productive clonotypes were detectable down to 2.59 x 10-5 frequency. Method: immunoSEQ multiplex PCR; TCRdb's copy keeps in-frame clones and lacks some. The V and J calls and the clone size are those of that table, but D and trimming were determined from the DNA. The sample has roughly 23,000 clones; around 76% are singletons. This sequence joins TRBV9 and TRBJ1-2, with 9 bases matching TRBD1. The TCR sequence derives from a human donor in good health. Sequenced: CD4+ T cells from blood buffy coats. CDR3 nucleotide sequence: TGTGCCAGCAGCGTAGTGGGACAGGGCAGGAGGACCTATGGCTACACCTTC. Translation: CASSVVGQGRRTYGYTF.